This TCR beta chain was sequenced in a study of Ad26.COV2.S vaccination and SARS-CoV-2 variants (dated by TCRdb to the early 2020s). Broadly, across the study: Donors in the vaccine arm were drawn from COV1001, a phase I-IIa trial of Ad26.COV2.S in healthy adults that was multicentre, randomized, double-blind and placebo-controlled. Ad26.COV2.S was administered intramuscularly at a dose of 5x10^10 or 1x10^11 viral particles, either as one shot or as two shots given 56 days apart. TCRbeta repertoire sequencing was used to assess the specificity and breadth of SARS-CoV-2-reactive T cell receptors after Ad26.COV2.S vaccination. The TCR-sequenced set comprised approximately 32 samples: 19 Ad26.COV2.S vaccine recipients, 5 placebo recipients and 8 SARS-CoV-2 convalescent individuals. Trial participants were randomized into five groups of five: low-dose or high-dose Ad26.COV2.S given once or twice, or placebo on both occasions. Blinding of investigators to trial group allocation was maintained during experiments and outcome assessment.

This sample's treatment or condition label indicates: 19 received Ad26.COV2.S at low or high dose, single or two shots; 5 received placebo; per-sample allocation not given. Repertoires of vaccine and placebo recipients were sequenced from samples taken on day 63 after the first injection. Between 29 July and 7 August 2020, Cohort 1b enrolled around 25 adults aged 18-55 years at one site in Boston, USA. Ad26.COV2.S was a replication-incompetent adenovirus type 26 vector expressing a prefusion-stabilized SARS-CoV-2 spike protein from the original Wuhan strain. From V the trimming removes 4 bases and from J it removes 3 bases, while the gene matches leave 4 bases of the junction unaccounted for. CDR1 SGHRS and CDR2 YFSETQ are derived from the germline V gene. From the cysteine up to the phenylalanine, the CDR3 has a length of 14 residues. CDR3 DNA only is kept here, 42 bases in frame from base 1. A few counts support this clone. It has no known antigen specificity. The input lacks base qualities; no much larger clone sits a single base away.

Summary of the overall study and its limitations: The study was not powered to compare responses between vaccine doses or regimens. Compared with placebo recipients, Ad26.COV2.S recipients showed higher spike-specific TCR breadth (P = 0.0014). Vaccine and placebo recipients had comparable non-spike TCR breadth, which fits with the vaccine containing only spike. After vaccination, substantial breadth of spike-specific CD8+ and CD4+ T cell responses was reported. The authors noted that total T cell responses may have been underestimated by the TCR breadth and depth analyses.

The immunoSEQ Assay was used to sequence TCRbeta CDR3 regions. After extraction, genomic DNA underwent amplification by bias-controlled multiplex PCR, followed by high-throughput sequencing. Regarding the original processing steps: To quantify the absolute abundance of every unique TCRbeta CDR3 region, sequences were collapsed and filtered. T cell fraction was estimated by normalizing TCRbeta template counts to usable DNA, with usable DNA measured through amplification of reference genes found in all nucleated cells. Repertoire TCRs were annotated as SARS-CoV-2-specific by exact matching of V gene, CDR3 amino acid sequence and J gene to a known reactive TCR set. The reference SARS-CoV-2 TCR set came from MIRA and was filtered for enrichment in COVID-19-positive ImmuneCODE repertoires, removing public or cross-reactive TCRs. Based on the MIRA antigens, annotated TCRs were further analysed at the level of specific ORF or position within ORF. Depth was the summed frequency of annotated unique rearrangements, while breadth was defined as annotated unique rearrangements over total unique productive rearrangements. Two-sided Wilcoxon rank-sum tests were applied when comparing TCR breadth between groups. TCRdb stores this immuneACCESS table with in-frame sequences only. Part of the clones is absent; in the studies checked, under half of the shortfall reflects unresolved V genes, and no reason is known for the rest. The V and J calls and clone size come from that table; D and trimming were worked out from the DNA. For this sample there are about 400,000 clones; 83% appear just once. The ten largest clones add up to 7.4% of the sample.

The receptor's source is a person between 18 and 59 years old who received the Ad26.COV2.S COVID-19 vaccine or a placebo. The chain employs TRBV5-1 and TRBJ2-5, with 9 junctional bases fitting TRBD1. This material consisted of peripheral blood, taken in a trial of Ad26.COV2.S vaccine versus placebo. The CDR3 region: CASSTGTGKETQYF. The nucleotides are TGCGCCAGCAGCACAGGGACAGGGAAAGAGACCCAGTACTTC.